The 12 T cell receptor beta chains reported below all come from one sample, sequenced in a study of T cells in Graves' hyperthyroidism and ophthalmopathy. Amplified regions were TCR beta CDR3 sequences from RNA transcripts. First-round RT-PCR targeting the TCR CDR3 was performed with the HTBI primer set. MiXCR, applied by TCRdb to the multiplex PCR reads, yields one record per CDR3 protein. The sample has a few hundred thousand distinct CDR3 sequences; approximately 14% are singletons. The sequencing input was blood. These receptors came from a woman between 18 and 29 years old with Graves' hyperthyroidism that later progressed to Graves' ophthalmopathy.

The chain carries TRBV6-2 or TRBV6-3 and TRBJ1-1; 7 bases are shared with TRBD1. Germline V gene lookup returns CDR1 MNHEY and CDR2 SVGEGT. Unmatched junction bases numbered 10, after V lost 5 bases and J lost 4 bases. The CDR3 runs to 15 residues. The CDR3 protein is CASSDPGTAITEAFF. The CDR3 DNA is TGTGCCAGCAGTGATCCCGGGACAGCTATCACTGAAGCTTTCTTT.

In its sample, this clonotype was seen many times. The chain recombines TRBV18 with TRBJ1-1; D is undetermined. Trimming stripped 2 bases from V and 0 bases from J, with 10 bases between. Per the germline V gene, CDR1 is KGHSH and CDR2 is LQKENI. The CDR3 loop spans 15 amino acids. The CDR3, as DNA: TGTGCCAGCTCACCAGTCTCGGATGTGAACACTGAAGCTTTCTTT. It is translated as CASSPVSDVNTEAFF.

As to this clonotype: A junction boundary mismatches the germline segment, possibly from a read error. This chain joins TRBV6-1 and TRBJ1-6; D uncertain. Looked up from germline, CDR1 is MNHNS and CDR2 is SASEGT. The CDR3 spans 14 residues. In nucleotides, the CDR3 is TGTGCCAGCAGAGAGAGCTCCTATAATTTACCCCTCCACTTT. This translates into CASRESSYNLPLHF.

This clonotype was seen ten or more times. The V and J genes are TRBV7-3 and TRBJ2-1; D is possibly TRBD1 (6 bases). Trimming stripped 5 bases from V and 9 bases from J, with 14 bases between. This CDR3 comprises 13 residues. Per the germline V gene, CDR1 is SGHTA and CDR2 is FQGTGA. The DNA for the CDR3 is TGTGCCAGCAGCATGAACAGGGTTGGTGAGCAGTTCTTC. Encoded protein: CASSMNRVGEQFF.

V gene TRBV27 combines with J gene TRBJ2-1, with 10 bases matching TRBD2. CDR3 length: 15 residues. Germline CDR1 is MNHEY and CDR2 is SMNVEV (reference sequence). With 4 bases clipped from V and 6 bases from J, the junction kept 6 bases outside the gene matches. CDR3 sequence (DNA): TGTGCCAGCAGTTCCCCTCTAGCGGGAGCCAATGAGCAGTTCTTC. Its translation is CASSSPLAGANEQFF.

A remark on this clonotype: Being one base from a much bigger clone, this may be a read error. This chain links TRBV27 with TRBJ1-5; D uncertain. Germline CDR1 reads MNHEY; CDR2 reads SMNVEV (reference sequence). Between the trimmed V and J ends, which lost 4 bases and 0 bases, there was a span of 13 bases. This CDR3 region has 16 residues. CDR3 residues: CASSSSKGDSNQPQHF. In nucleotides, the CDR3 is TGTGCCAGCAGTTCCAGTAAGGGAGATAGCAATCAGCCCCAGCATTTT.

The sample holds many counts of this clonotype. The chain is built from TRBV6-1 and TRBJ1-5; TRBD1 is a possible D gene (6 bases). Germline lookup yields CDR1 MNHNS and CDR2 SASEGT. The V gene lost 6 bases and the J gene lost 7 bases, with 10 bases spanning the gap. The CDR3 is 12 amino acids. The CDR3 DNA sequence: TGTGCCAGCAGAAGGGGGGACCAGCCCCAGCATTTT. This encodes CASRRGDQPQHF.

At least ten counts were recorded for this clonotype. The chain employs TRBV2 and TRBJ1-6, with D perhaps TRBD1 (6 bases). The length of the CDR3 is 15 residues. Germline assignment: CDR1 SNHLY and CDR2 FYNNEI. Trimming shortened V by 1 base and J by 7 bases, and 11 bases separated the two germline ends. This CDR3 is CASSEGQAENSPLHF. CDR3 in DNA: TGTGCCAGCAGTGAAGGACAGGCGGAGAATTCACCCCTCCACTTT.

As to this clonotype: Since a much larger clone is just one base distant, this may be a read error. The chain combines TRBV19 with TRBJ1-1; 7 bases are shared with TRBD1. Unmatched junction bases numbered 6, after V lost 8 bases and J lost 3 bases. The germline V gene encodes CDR1 LNHDA and CDR2 SQIVND (reference sequence). This CDR3 has 13 residues. The CDR3 DNA reads TGTGCCAGTCAGGGGGGTACGTACACTGAAGCTTTCTTT. Its translation is CASQGGTYTEAFF. The full variable domain, with the rest looked up from reference TRBV19 and TRBJ1-1, is DGGITQSPKYLFRKEGQNVTLSCEQNLNHDAMYWYRQDPGQGLRLIYYSQIVNDFQKGDIAEGYSVSREKKESFPLTVTSAQKNPTAFYLCASQGGTYTEAFFGQGTRLTVV.

This clonotype was detected ten times or more. This rearrangement joins TRBV2 to TRBJ1-2, with D hard to call. Trimming stripped 0 bases from V and 2 bases from J, with 10 bases between. The CDR3 extends over 15 amino acids. CDR1 is SNHLY, CDR2 FYNNEI, per germline. CDR3 coding DNA: TGTGCCAGCAGTGAAGCTTTTGTACAGAACTATGGCTACACCTTC. Translating it yields CASSEAFVQNYGYTF.

The chain is built from TRBV18 and TRBJ2-7, with D maybe TRBD1 (5 bases). The germline gives CDR1 KGHSH, CDR2 LQKENI. V lost 1 base to trimming and J lost 3 bases, with 10 bases between them. The CDR3 sequence is 14 residues long. Here the CDR3 reads CASSPLPTVYEQYF. The DNA for the CDR3 is TGTGCCAGCTCACCACTACCGACAGTCTACGAGCAGTACTTC.

This clonotype appeared many times. The J gene is TRBJ2-1, the V gene TRBV5-1; 10 bases fit TRBD2. V gave up 0 bases and J gave up 4 bases; unmatched junction bases: 7. In germline, CDR1 is SGHRS, CDR2 YFSETQ. This CDR3 has 17 amino acids. The CDR3 region has the DNA TGCGCCAGCAGCTTGGACCCGACTAGCGGGCCGTACAATGAGCAGTTCTTC. Translated, it gives CASSLDPTSGPYNEQFF.